These 32 T cell receptor beta chains share one sample of origin, sequenced in a study of Ad26.COV2.S vaccination and SARS-CoV-2 variants. Generated by immunoSEQ multiplex PCR, the TCRdb table keeps only in-frame clones and is missing some. The sample yields approximately 240,000 clones, 85% to 90% seen once. The treatment is: 19 received Ad26.COV2.S at low or high dose, single or two shots; about 5 received placebo; per-sample allocation not given. Vaccine and placebo recipients were sampled on day 63 after the first injection. The source material was peripheral blood, sampled in a trial of Ad26.COV2.S vaccine versus placebo. Every receptor here comes from a person aged 18-65 years who received the Ad26.COV2.S COVID-19 vaccine or a placebo.

The chain couples TRBV3-1 (or the pseudogene TRBV3-2) to TRBJ2-5, with 8 bases lining up with TRBD2. Unmatched junction bases numbered 13, after V lost 0 bases and J lost 1 base. CDR1 and CDR2 from the germline V gene are LGHDT and YNNKEL (reference sequence). The CDR3 runs 19 residues. DNA for the CDR3: TGTGCCAGCAGCCAAGAGGAAGGTGGAGAGCGGGGGACCCAAGAGACCCAGTACTTC. This translates into CASSQEEGGERGTQETQYF.

This chain uses TRBV6-5 with TRBJ1-1, with D perhaps matching TRBD1 (5 bases). CDR3 length: 14 residues. V was shortened by 5 bases and J by 2 bases, with 12 bases between the two germline ends. Germline assignment: CDR1 MNHEY and CDR2 SVGAGI. CDR3 DNA: TGTGCCAGCAGTCCAGGGCCCCGCAACACTGAAGCTTTCTTT. This translates into CASSPGPRNTEAFF.

The chain links TRBV19 to TRBJ1-3, with 7 bases lining up with TRBD1. V lost 4 bases, J lost 0 bases, and 9 bases stayed unmatched. CDR1 LNHDA and CDR2 SQIVND come from the germline V gene (reference sequence). This CDR3 is built from 17 residues. The DNA for the CDR3 is TGTGCCAGTAGTACCCAGACAGGGATGGGCTCTGGAAACACCATATATTTT. It translates to CASSTQTGMGSGNTIYF.

The J gene is TRBJ2-1, the V gene TRBV4-3; D is unresolved. Germline V gene lookup returns CDR1 LGHNA and CDR2 YSLEER. V was trimmed by 4 bases and J by 8 bases, leaving 12 bases between them. The CDR3 runs 13 residues. This chain's CDR3 is CASSLGLVDEQFF. The CDR3 coding sequence is TGCGCCAGCAGCCTAGGGTTGGTGGATGAGCAGTTCTTC.

In its sample, this clone was seen once. The V call is TRBV9, the J call TRBJ2-7, with 9 positions matching TRBD1. CDR1 is SGDLS, CDR2 YYNGEE, per germline. J lost 3 bases, V lost 0 bases, and 7 bases had no gene match. The CDR3 runs to 16 residues. The CDR3 nucleotides read TGTGCCAGCAGCGTAGGACGGGACAGGGAGATCTACGAGCAGTACTTC. Encoded protein: CASSVGRDREIYEQYF. The full variable domain, its missing parts supplied by reference TRBV9 and TRBJ2-7, is DSGVTQTPKHLITATGQRVTLRCSPRSGDLSVYWYQQSLDQGLQFLIQYYNGEERAKGNILERFSAQQFPDLHSELNLSSLELGDSALYFCASSVGRDREIYEQYFGPGTRLTVT.

This clone has just one count. The chain is built from TRBV5-6 and TRBJ2-4; D possibly corresponds to TRBD1 (6 bases). Germline V lookup: CDR1 SGHDT, CDR2 YYEEEE. This CDR3 comprises 16 residues. V lost 4 bases to trimming and J lost 3 bases, with 17 bases between them. The CDR3 sequence is CASSLNPQGSKNIQYF. Written as DNA, the CDR3 is TGTGCCAGCAGCCTTAACCCCCAGGGGAGCAAAAACATTCAGTACTTC.

The chain links TRBV28 to TRBJ2-1; 9 bases agree with TRBD2. The CDR3 is 15 residues long. Germline-derived CDR1 and CDR2 are MDHEN and SYDVKM. V was clipped by 2 bases and J by 7 bases; unmatched bases: 6. The chain's CDR3 is CASSLPASGKNEQFF. CDR3 in DNA: TGTGCCAGCAGTTTACCGGCTAGCGGGAAGAATGAGCAGTTCTTC.

The chain carries TRBV7-2 and TRBJ2-1; D is perhaps TRBD1 (5 bases). This CDR3 has 12 residues. The germline V gene has CDR1 SGHTA and CDR2 FQGNSA. Trimming cost V 0 bases and J 10 bases, with 7 bases left between them. In DNA, the CDR3 is TGTGCCAGCAGCTTAGCCACAGGCGAGCAGTTCTTC. It encodes CASSLATGEQFF.

The V and J genes are TRBV6-5 and TRBJ1-3, with D possibly being TRBD1 (5 bases). CDR1 and CDR2 from the germline V gene are MNHEY and SVGAGI. This CDR3 has 14 residues. Trimming cost V 2 bases and J 7 bases, with 12 bases left between them. The CDR3 loop is CASSYGQGRNTIYF. In nucleotides, the CDR3 is TGTGCCAGCAGTTACGGGCAGGGCCGGAACACCATATATTTT.

This sequence joins TRBV2 and TRBJ1-5; 7 nucleotides match TRBD1. CDR1 is SNHLY, CDR2 FYNNEI, per germline. This CDR3 is 14 amino acids long. Losses at the gene ends were 4 bases for V and 4 bases for J; bases not matched to a gene: 4. The CDR3 here is CASSGTGVNQPQHF. Here the CDR3 DNA reads TGTGCCAGCAGTGGGACAGGAGTTAATCAGCCCCAGCATTTT.

The genes are TRBV9 and TRBJ2-3; TRBD2 matches 7 bases. This CDR3 contains 18 residues. CDR1 SGDLS and CDR2 YYNGEE come from the germline V gene. V lost 3 bases and J lost 2; bases outside the gene matches: 15. The CDR3 sequence: CASSGGIFGLGYTDTQYF. The CDR3 nucleotides read TGTGCCAGCAGCGGCGGCATTTTCGGACTAGGGTACACAGATACGCAGTATTTT.

V usage is TRBV30 and J usage is TRBJ2-6; unclear D gene. Germline V gives CDR1 GTSNPN, CDR2 SVGIG (reference sequence). The CDR3 covers 12 residues. Trimming shortened V by 2 bases and J by 11 bases, and 10 bases separated the two germline ends. This chain's CDR3 is CAWSPLLDVLTF. The CDR3 DNA reads as TGTGCCTGGAGTCCCCTCCTTGACGTCCTGACTTTC.

This chain connects TRBV7-2 to TRBJ2-7; the D gene could be TRBD1 or TRBD2 (6 bases each). Germline loops: CDR1 SGHTA, CDR2 FQGNSA. V was shortened by 4 bases and J by 4 bases, with 17 bases between the two germline ends. The length of the CDR3 is 15 residues. As DNA, the CDR3 is TGTGCCAGCAGCTCATTCAGGGGTGGGGGGTACGAGCAGTACTTC. It yields the protein CASSSFRGGGYEQYF. Based on the CDR3 plus reference TRBV7-2 and TRBJ2-7, the full variable domain is GAGVSQSPSNKVTEKGKDVELRCDPISGHTALYWYRQSLGQGLEFLIYFQGNSAPDKSGLPSDRFSAERTGGSVSTLTIQRTQQEDSAVYLCASSSFRGGGYEQYFGPGTRLTVT.

This clone has only a few counts. This sequence joins TRBV30 and TRBJ2-3, with 14 bases that match TRBD2. V gave up 1 base and J gave up 6 bases; unmatched junction bases: 6. The CDR3 runs 16 residues. Germline CDR1 reads GTSNPN; CDR2 reads SVGIG (reference sequence). CDR3: CAWSEGLAGDADTQYF. The CDR3 DNA reads TGTGCCTGGAGTGAGGGACTAGCGGGAGACGCTGATACGCAGTATTTT.

The chain joins TRBV28 to TRBJ2-3; 7 bases line up with TRBD2. Trimming took 6 bases from V and 3 from J; bases not matched to a gene: 9. The CDR3 is made up of 15 amino acids. CDR1 is MDHEN, CDR2 SYDVKM, per germline. This CDR3 reads CASSARGAGTDTQYF. CDR3 bases: TGTGCCAGCAGCGCCCGTGGAGCGGGGACAGATACGCAGTATTTT.

With regard to this clone: Mismatch with germline at one junction end may stem from a read error. The V call is TRBV28, the J call TRBJ2-3; D might be TRBD2 (6 bases). The CDR3 extends over 17 amino acids. Germline V gene lookup returns CDR1 MDHEN and CDR2 SYDVKM. As DNA, the CDR3 is TGTGCCAGCGGTTTACCCTACGGGACGGGGGGCACAGATACGCAGTATTTT. This translates into CASGLPYGTGGTDTQYF.

This rearrangement joins TRBV11-2 to TRBJ1-1; the D is unclear. The ends were cut back, 0 bases at V and 0 bases at J, with 8 bases in the middle. CDR1 and CDR2 (germline): SGHAT, FQNNGV. This CDR3 spans 15 amino acids. CDR3 nucleotide sequence: TGTGCCAGCAGCTTAGAAAACACGTTGAACACTGAAGCTTTCTTT. Translated: CASSLENTLNTEAFF.

The CDR3 region is CASSQERSNTDTQYF. The DNA for the CDR3 is TGTGCCAGCAGCCAAGAACGCAGCAACACAGATACGCAGTATTTT. V and J are TRBV4-2 and TRBJ2-3; D not resolved. Trimming took 0 bases from V and 2 from J, leaving 9 bases between them. Germline assignment: CDR1 LGHNA and CDR2 YNFKEQ. The CDR3 extends over 15 amino acids.

The chain links TRBV3-1 (or the pseudogene TRBV3-2) to TRBJ1-4; no clear D gene. V lost 10 bases and J lost 3, with 15 bases in between. Germline loops: CDR1 LGHDT, CDR2 YNNKEL (reference sequence). The CDR3 spans 14 residues. CDR3: CANARGTPNEKLFF. CDR3 DNA sequence: TGTGCCAACGCCCGGGGAACCCCTAATGAAAAACTGTTTTTT.

The V gene is TRBV6-4, the J gene TRBJ2-1; 8 bases match TRBD2. V shed 4 bases and J 2 bases; nucleotides not matched to a gene: 4. This CDR3 has 15 amino acids. Germline V lookup: CDR1 MRHNA, CDR2 SNTAGT. The CDR3 coding sequence is TGTGCCAGCAGTGTAGTAGCGGGGACCTACAATGAGCAGTTCTTC. Protein sequence: CASSVVAGTYNEQFF.

The chain links TRBV20-1 to TRBJ2-1, with D unclear. V lost 2 bases to trimming and J lost 4 bases, with 3 bases between them. The CDR3 covers 11 residues. Germline V gives CDR1 DFQATT, CDR2 SNEGSKA (reference sequence). The CDR3 spells CSARIYNEQFF. The DNA of the CDR3 is TGCAGTGCTAGAATATACAATGAGCAGTTCTTC.

The J gene is TRBJ1-1, the V gene TRBV6-6; 11 bases align to TRBD1. The CDR3 length is 12 residues. Germline V gene lookup returns CDR1 MNHNY and CDR2 SVGAGI (reference sequence). Trimming cost V 7 bases and J 11 bases; bases outside gene matches: 6. CDR3 nucleotide sequence: TGTGCCAGCAAACCGGGACAGGGGGAGGCTTTCTTT. Encoded protein: CASKPGQGEAFF.

This clone was counted only a few times. V is TRBV3-1 (or the pseudogene TRBV3-2) and J is TRBJ2-1; TRBD2 might be the D (6 bases). Germline-derived CDR1 and CDR2 are LGHDT and YNNKEL (reference sequence). The CDR3 is made up of 14 amino acids. Trimming cost V 1 base and J 6 bases, with 10 bases left between them. As DNA, the CDR3 is TGTGCCAGCAGCCAAGGCGGGAACCGCAATGAGCAGTTCTTC. Translating gives CASSQGGNRNEQFF.

V is TRBV12-3 or TRBV12-4 and J is TRBJ1-2; tentative D call: TRBD1 (6 bases). V lost 6 bases to trimming and J lost 5 bases, with 13 bases between them. This CDR3 comprises 13 residues. CDR3 amino acids: CASRLTTGYGYTF. The CDR3 region has the DNA TGTGCCAGCAGATTGACGACAGGTTATGGCTACACCTTC.

The chain joins TRBV10-3 to TRBJ2-7, with 11 bases lining up with TRBD2. The germline gives CDR1 ENHRY, CDR2 SYGVKD. The CDR3 extends over 16 amino acids. Trimming took 2 bases from V and 2 from J; bases not matched to a gene: 5. The CDR3 sequence is CAISEPGTSGAYEQYF. The CDR3 nucleotides are TGTGCCATCAGTGAGCCCGGGACTAGCGGAGCCTACGAGCAGTACTTC.

This chain joins TRBV7-2 and TRBJ1-3, with D maybe TRBD1 (5 bases). The germline gives CDR1 SGHTA, CDR2 FQGNSA. Deletions cut 7 bases from V and 1 base from J, with 14 bases between. This CDR3 is 15 amino acids long. CDR3 sequence: CASTLLTGSGNTIYF. CDR3 DNA: TGTGCCAGCACTCTATTAACAGGATCTGGAAACACCATATATTTT.

The chain joins TRBV6-5 to TRBJ1-6; D is possibly TRBD1 (5 bases). CDR3 length: 13 amino acids. V was cut by 9 bases and J by 7 bases, with 13 bases left in between. Germline V lookup: CDR1 MNHEY, CDR2 SVGAGI. The CDR3 nucleotides read TGTGCCAGTCGGACATCGGGGAATTCACCCCTCCACTTT. As protein: CASRTSGNSPLHF.

The genes are TRBV5-1 and TRBJ2-5, with 8 bases fitting TRBD1. CDR3 size: 13 residues. Germline assignment: CDR1 SGHRS and CDR2 YFSETQ. With V trimmed by 4 bases and J by 3 bases, 2 bases remained unmatched. CDR3 loop: CASSATGEETQYF. The CDR3 DNA reads TGCGCCAGCAGCGCGACAGGGGAAGAGACCCAGTACTTC.

This chain uses TRBV30 with TRBJ1-1; D might be TRBD1 (6 bases). Per the germline V gene, CDR1 is GTSNPN and CDR2 is SVGIG (reference sequence). The CDR3 has 15 amino acids. Deletions cut 1 base from V and 1 base from J, with 13 bases between. The CDR3 nucleotides are TGTGCCTGGAGTGCGACCCTGGGGGCGAACACTGAAGCTTTCTTT. This sequence encodes CAWSATLGANTEAFF.

V and J are TRBV29-1 and TRBJ1-5, with D tentatively TRBD1 (5 bases). V was cut by 5 bases and J by 1 base, with 9 bases left in between. The length of the CDR3 is 13 residues. CDR1 and CDR2 from the germline V gene are SQVTM and ANQGSEA. CDR3 in amino acids: CSVRQGSNQPQHF. As DNA, the CDR3 is TGCAGCGTTCGCCAGGGAAGCAATCAGCCCCAGCATTTT.

The chain recombines TRBV1 with TRBJ2-7; TRBD2 was called by the table and not checked on the DNA. TRBV1 is annotated as a pseudogene. This CDR3 region has 16 residues. The chain's CDR3 is CTSSQVTSGRRYEQYF. CDR3 sequence (DNA): TGCACCAGCAGCCAAGTGACTAGCGGGAGGAGGTACGAGCAGTACTTC.

This chain uses TRBV6-5 with TRBJ1-6; D is perhaps TRBD1 (6 bases). The ends were cut back, 8 bases at V and 14 bases at J, with 16 bases in the middle. Germline V lookup: CDR1 MNHEY, CDR2 SVGAGI. The CDR3 has 12 residues. In DNA form, the CDR3 reads TGTGCCAGCGGGGGGCCTAGTAGAGCCCTCCACTTT. This translates into CASGGPSRALHF.